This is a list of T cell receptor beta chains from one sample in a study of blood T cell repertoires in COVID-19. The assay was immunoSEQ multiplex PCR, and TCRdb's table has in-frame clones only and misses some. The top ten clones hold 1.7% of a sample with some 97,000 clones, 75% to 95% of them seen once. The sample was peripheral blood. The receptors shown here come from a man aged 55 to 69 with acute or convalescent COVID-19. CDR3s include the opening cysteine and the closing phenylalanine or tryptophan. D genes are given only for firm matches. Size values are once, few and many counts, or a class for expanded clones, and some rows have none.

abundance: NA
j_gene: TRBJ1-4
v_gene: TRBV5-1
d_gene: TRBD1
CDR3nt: TGCGCCAGCAGCCACAAGGGGACAGGGAATGAAAAACTGTTTTTT
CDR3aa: CASSHKGTGNEKLFF

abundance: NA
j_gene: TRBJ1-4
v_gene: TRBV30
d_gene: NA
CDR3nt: TGTGCCTGGAGTACTGGGAGCTATGAAAAACTGTTTTTT
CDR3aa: CAWSTGSYEKLFF

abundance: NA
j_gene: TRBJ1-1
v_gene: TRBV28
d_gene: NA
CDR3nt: TGTGCCACTACCCTTCAGAACACTGAAGCTTTCTTT
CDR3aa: CATTLQNTEAFF

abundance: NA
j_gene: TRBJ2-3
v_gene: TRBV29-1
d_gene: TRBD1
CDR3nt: TGCAGCGTTGAAGGGGGCAGGGGGACAGATACGCAGTATTTT
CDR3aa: CSVEGGRGTDTQYF

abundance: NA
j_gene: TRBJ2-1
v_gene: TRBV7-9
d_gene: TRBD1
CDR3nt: TGTGCCAGCAGCATTGGGACAGGGCGAAACTACAATGAGCAGTTCTTC
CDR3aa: CASSIGTGRNYNEQFF

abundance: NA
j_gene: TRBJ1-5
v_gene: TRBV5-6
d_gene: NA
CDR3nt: TGTGCCAGCAGCTTGTACGGACACGGGGGAGACAATCAGCCCCAGCATTTT
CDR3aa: CASSLYGHGGDNQPQHF

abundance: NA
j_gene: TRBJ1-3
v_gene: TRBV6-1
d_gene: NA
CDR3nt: TGTGCCAGCAGTGAGGAGGGGTCAGGTCTATCTGGAAACACCATATATTTT
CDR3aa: CASSEEGSGLSGNTIYF

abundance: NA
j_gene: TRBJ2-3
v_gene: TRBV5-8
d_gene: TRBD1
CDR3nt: TGTGCCAGCAGCGGGTACAGGGGACGCACAGATACGCAGTATTTT
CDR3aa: CASSGYRGRTDTQYF

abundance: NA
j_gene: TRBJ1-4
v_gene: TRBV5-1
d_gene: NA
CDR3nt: TGCGCCAGCAGCTTCGGGGTAGGGGAAAAACTGTTTTTT
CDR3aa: CASSFGVGEKLFF

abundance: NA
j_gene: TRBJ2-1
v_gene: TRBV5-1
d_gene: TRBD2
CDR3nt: TGCGCCAGCAGCACACCGTCCTCCGGGACTAGCGGGCACAATGAGCAGTTCTTC
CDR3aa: CASSTPSSGTSGHNEQFF

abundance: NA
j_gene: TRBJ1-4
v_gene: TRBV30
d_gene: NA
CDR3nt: TGTGCCTGGAGAAAAGGGAGGGGGACGAATGAAAAACTGTTTTTT
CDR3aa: CAWRKGRGTNEKLFF

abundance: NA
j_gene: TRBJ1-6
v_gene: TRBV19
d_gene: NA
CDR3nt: TGTGCCAGTAGTATAGTTGGAACAGGGCCAAATTCACCCCTCCACTTT
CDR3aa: CASSIVGTGPNSPLHF

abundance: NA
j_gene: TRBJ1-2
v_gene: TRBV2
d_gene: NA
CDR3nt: TGTGCCAGCAGTATTCGCAGGGGAAACTATGGCTACACCTTC
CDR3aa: CASSIRRGNYGYTF

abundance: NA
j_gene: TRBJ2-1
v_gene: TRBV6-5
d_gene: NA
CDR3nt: TGTGCCAGCAGGCGCAAGTTAGGGGAAAACAATGAGCAGTTCTTC
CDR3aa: CASRRKLGENNEQFF

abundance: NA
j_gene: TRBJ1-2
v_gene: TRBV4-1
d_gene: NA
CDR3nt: TGCGCCAGCAGCCAAGATCCTGCTAACTATGGCTACACCTTC
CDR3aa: CASSQDPANYGYTF

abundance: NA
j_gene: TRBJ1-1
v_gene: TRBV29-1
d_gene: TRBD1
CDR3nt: TGCAGCGTGATGACAGGGCTGAACACTGAAGCTTTCTTT
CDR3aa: CSVMTGLNTEAFF

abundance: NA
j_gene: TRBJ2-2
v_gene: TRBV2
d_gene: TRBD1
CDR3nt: TGTGCCAGCACTGTTCACGCCGGGACAGCGAACACCGGGGAGCTGTTTTTT
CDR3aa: CASTVHAGTANTGELFF

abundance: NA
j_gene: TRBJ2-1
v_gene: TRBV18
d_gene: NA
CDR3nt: TGTGCCAGCTCACCCCGAGCCGGGACGGAGGGCAACAATGAGCAGTTCTTC
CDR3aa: CASSPRAGTEGNNEQFF

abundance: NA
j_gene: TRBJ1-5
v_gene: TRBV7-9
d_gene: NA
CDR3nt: TGTGCCAGCAGCTCGACCAAGACGGGGAATCAGCCCCAGCATTTT
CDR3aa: CASSSTKTGNQPQHF

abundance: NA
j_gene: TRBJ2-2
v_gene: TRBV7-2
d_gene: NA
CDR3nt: TGTGCCAGCAGCTTAGTGCCTAGCGCAAACACCGGGGAGCTGTTTTTT
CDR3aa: CASSLVPSANTGELFF

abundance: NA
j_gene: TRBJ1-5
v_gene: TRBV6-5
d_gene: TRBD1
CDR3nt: TGTGCCAGCAAGACAGGGGTCGATCAGCCCCAGCATTTT
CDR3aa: CASKTGVDQPQHF

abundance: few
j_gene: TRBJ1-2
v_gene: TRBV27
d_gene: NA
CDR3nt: TGTGCCAGCAGGGAAGATGGAGGGGCTAACTATGGCTACACCTTC
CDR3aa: CASREDGGANYGYTF

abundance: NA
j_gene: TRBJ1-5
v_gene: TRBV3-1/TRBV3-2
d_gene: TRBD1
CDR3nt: TGTGCCAGCAGCCCCCGGGACAGATATCAGCCCCAGCATTTT
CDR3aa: CASSPRDRYQPQHF

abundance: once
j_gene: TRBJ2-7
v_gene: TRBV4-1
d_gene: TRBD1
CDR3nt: TGCGCCAGCAGCCCAGGACAGGAGAGCTCCTACGAGCAGTACTTC
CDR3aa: CASSPGQESSYEQYF

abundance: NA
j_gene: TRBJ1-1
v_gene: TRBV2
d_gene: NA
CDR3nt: TGTGCCAGCAGAACTGACACAACTGAAGCTTTCTTT
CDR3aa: CASRTDTTEAFF

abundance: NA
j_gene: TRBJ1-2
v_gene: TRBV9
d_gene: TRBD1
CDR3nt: TGTGCCAGCAGCGTCGCTGACAGGGACTTTGACTATGGCTACACCTTC
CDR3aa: CASSVADRDFDYGYTF

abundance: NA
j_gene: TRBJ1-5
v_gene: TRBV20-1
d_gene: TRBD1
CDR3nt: TGCAGTGCTAGTGCCGGACAGGTCTTGTGGCAGCCCCAGCATTTT
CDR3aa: CSASAGQVLWQPQHF

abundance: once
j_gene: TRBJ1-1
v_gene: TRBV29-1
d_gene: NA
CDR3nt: TGCAGCGTTGTAAGGGGCGGGGAGGGTGAAGCTTTCTTT
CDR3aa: CSVVRGGEGEAFF

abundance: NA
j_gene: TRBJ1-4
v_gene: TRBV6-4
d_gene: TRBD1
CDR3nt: TGTGCCAGCAGAGAGAGGGACAGGGGCGTATTGTGGGCTAATGAAAAACTGTTTTTT
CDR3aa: CASRERDRGVLWANEKLFF

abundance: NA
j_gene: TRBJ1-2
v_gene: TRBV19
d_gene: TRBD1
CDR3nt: TGTGCCAGTACCATCGGGGGACAGGGCTTTGGCTACACCTTC
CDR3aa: CASTIGGQGFGYTF

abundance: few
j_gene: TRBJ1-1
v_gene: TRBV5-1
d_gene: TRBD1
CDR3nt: TGCGCCAGCAGCTCGGGACAGGGAAACACTGAAGCTTTCTTT
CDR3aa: CASSSGQGNTEAFF